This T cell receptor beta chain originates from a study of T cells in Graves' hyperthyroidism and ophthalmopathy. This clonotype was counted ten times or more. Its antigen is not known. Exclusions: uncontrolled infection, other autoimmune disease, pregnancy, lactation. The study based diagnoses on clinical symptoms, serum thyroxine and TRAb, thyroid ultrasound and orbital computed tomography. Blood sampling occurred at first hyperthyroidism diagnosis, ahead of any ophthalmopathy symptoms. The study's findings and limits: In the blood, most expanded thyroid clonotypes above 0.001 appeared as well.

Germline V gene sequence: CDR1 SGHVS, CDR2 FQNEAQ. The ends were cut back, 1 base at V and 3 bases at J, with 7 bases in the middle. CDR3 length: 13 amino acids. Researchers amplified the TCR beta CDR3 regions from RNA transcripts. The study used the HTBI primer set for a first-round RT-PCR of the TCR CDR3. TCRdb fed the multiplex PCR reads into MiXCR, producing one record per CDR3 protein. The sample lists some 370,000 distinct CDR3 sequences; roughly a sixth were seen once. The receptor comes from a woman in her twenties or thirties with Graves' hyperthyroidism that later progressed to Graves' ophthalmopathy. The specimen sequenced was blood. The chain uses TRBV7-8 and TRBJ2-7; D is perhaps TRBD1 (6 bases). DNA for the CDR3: TGTGCCAGCAGCTTAGGACAGGACTACGAGCAGTACTTC. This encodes CASSLGQDYEQYF.